The sequence of this T cell receptor (beta chain) was determined in a study of response to subunit inactivated influenza vaccine. Study-level results: Only a handful of new T cells, the authors suggested, are recruited with each seasonal influenza vaccination.

Concerning this clonotype: Its cognate antigen is unknown.

This CDR3 spans 15 amino acids. The trim removed 2 bases at V and 9 bases at J, leaving 7 bases unmatched. Germline V gives CDR1 SGHTA, CDR2 FQGTGA. TCRdb passed the RT-PCR reads through MiXCR, listing each CDR3 protein once. The profile covers approximately 500,000 distinct CDR3 sequences, with about an eighth appearing a single time and around 12% taken by the ten largest. The V call is TRBV7-3, the J call TRBJ2-1, with 10 bases that match TRBD2. The sequence derives from a man over 45 who received an inactivated influenza vaccine. The sequences come from PBMCs from blood, collected about 40 days after vaccination. The CDR3 bases are TGTGCCAGCAGCTTAGGGCTAGCGGGAGCTACTGAGCAGTTCTTC. Translated: CASSLGLAGATEQFF.